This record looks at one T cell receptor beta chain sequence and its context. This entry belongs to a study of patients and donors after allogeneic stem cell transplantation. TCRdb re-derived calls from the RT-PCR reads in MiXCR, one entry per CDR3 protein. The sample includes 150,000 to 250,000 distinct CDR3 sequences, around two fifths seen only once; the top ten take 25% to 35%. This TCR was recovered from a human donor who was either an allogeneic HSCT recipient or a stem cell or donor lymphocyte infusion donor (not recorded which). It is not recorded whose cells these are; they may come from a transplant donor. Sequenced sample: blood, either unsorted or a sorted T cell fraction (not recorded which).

The DNA for the CDR3 is TGTGCCAGCAGCGTCACTAGCGGGAGAAATAATGAGCAGTTCTTC. Translated: CASSVTSGRNNEQFF. V is TRBV9 and J is TRBJ2-1; the match to TRBD2 covers 11 bases. Germline CDR1 and CDR2: SGDLS and YYNGEE. The CDR3 loop spans 15 amino acids. The V gene end was trimmed by 2 bases and the J gene end by 7 bases; junction bases not matched to a gene: 5.